This TCR beta chain was captured by sequencing in a study of cytomegalovirus exposure and HLA in healthy donors. Vbeta (60) and Jbeta (13) primers were used in the PCR. Source study methods: About 12 million of the roughly 80 million unique TCR beta chains counted in a later analysis were shared. Sequencing was performed with immunoSEQ multiplex PCR; in TCRdb, only in-frame clones are kept and a portion is missing. The V and J calls and clone size were taken over from that table, and D and trimming were inferred from the DNA. Of around 130,000 clones listed, roughly 78% were seen once; the top ten hold 5% to 5.5%. About this clone itself: As yet, its antigen is unknown. Because the CDR3 is missing its conserved closing phenylalanine or tryptophan, this is likely a read error. No DNA is shown, since the ends of the CDR3 on it are uncertain; the CDR3 is the one TCRdb lists.

Unrecorded immune exposure was likely among donors, who were nominally healthy when sampled. General study results and limits: Associated with cytomegalovirus, according to the listing, were around 160 TCR beta chains. The authors judged a highly shared variant cluster likely a sequencing artifact.

The clonotype was recovered from a young man in good health and CMV-seronegative. Sequencing was performed on PBMCs.

The CDR3 sequence: CASSLPGHRPHEGL. The chain is built from TRBV28 and TRBJ1-1; the table's D call of TRBD1 was not tested on the DNA. Per germline, CDR1 MDHEN and CDR2 SYDVKM. Termini included, the CDR3 measures 14 amino acids.